The text below deals with one T cell receptor (beta chain). The antigen remains undetermined. This record belongs to a study of T cell repertoires in cytomegalovirus infection. About the research overall: It can be stated that public TCR beta signatures indicated CMV infection as well as a matching HLA type.

The CDR3 has 12 residues. The germline V and J ends were trimmed by 2 bases and 2 bases, with 3 bases remaining between them. Germline V gene lookup returns CDR1 MNHEY and CDR2 SVGEGT. Broader study findings: Ex vivo responses were dominated by HLA-C-restricted CMV-specific TCR beta clonotypes.

Each CDR3 protein gets one entry after TCRdb re-called the reads with MiXCR. Of tens of thousands of distinct CDR3 sequences in the sample, approximately 22% were seen once. The material was CD8+ T cells from cultured PBMCs, obtained from culture after CMV antigen stimulation. The chain recombines TRBV6-2 or TRBV6-3 with TRBJ1-1; no definite D call. This TCR derives from a human donor in good health (CMV status not recorded). Some clones in this sample may be carry-over from other donors' samples. The DNA for the CDR3 is TGTGCCAGCAGTTACGCAAACACTGAAGCTTTCTTT. Translation: CASSYANTEAFF.